The rows below give T cell receptor beta chains drawn from one sample of a study of blood T cell repertoires in COVID-19. Some clones are missing from TCRdb's copy, which holds only in-frame ones; the method was immunoSEQ multiplex PCR. Seen here are about 72,000 clones, about 90% observed once, and the top ten hold approximately 7.5%. The sequenced sample was peripheral blood. These TCRs come from a human donor in a cohort sampled during active COVID-19. The CDR3 runs from the conserved cysteine through the conserved F or W. The order of the fields is J gene, D gene, clone size, V gene, CDR3 DNA, CDR3 protein. A D gene is named only where the DNA matches it firmly. Clone size is not always given. Where it is, it says once, few, many or a class for expanded clones.

>TRBJ1-1|TRBD1|.|TRBV19
TGTGCCAGTTCCCCCACAGGGGGCGCGAAGGTTGGTGAAGCTTTCTTT
CASSPTGGAKVGEAFF
>TRBJ1-6|TRBD1|.|TRBV30
TGTGCCTGGAGCCGGGACAGTAATTCACCCCTCCACTTT
CAWSRDSNSPLHF
>TRBJ2-1|TRBD1|.|TRBV7-2
TGTGCCAGCACCATTCAAGTAGGGACAGGTCCCTACAATGAGCAGTTCTTC
CASTIQVGTGPYNEQFF
>TRBJ2-7|.|.|TRBV6-2/TRBV6-3
TGTGCCAGCAGTCCCCGGACAACCCAGTACTTC
CASSPRTTQYF
>TRBJ1-3|.|.|TRBV5-5
TGTGCCAGCAGCTTGGTTCCGGACAGCTCTGGAAACACCATATATTTT
CASSLVPDSSGNTIYF
>TRBJ2-5|.|.|TRBV5-8
TGTGCCAGCAGCTTGGAGGGAGGAGCTGGCGAGACCCAGTACTTC
CASSLEGGAGETQYF
>TRBJ2-1|.|.|TRBV6-4
TGTGCCAGCAGGACTGGGGCAAGTGGGAGGTCCTACAATGAGCAGTTCTTC
CASRTGASGRSYNEQFF
>TRBJ1-6|.|.|TRBV5-4
TGTGCCAGCAGCTTGTATTTAATGGGCGATGGTTCACCCCTCCACTTT
CASSLYLMGDGSPLHF
>TRBJ2-2|.|.|TRBV7-8
TGTGCCAGCAGCTCGGGGTTCCAATATAACACCGGGGAGCTGTTTTTT
CASSSGFQYNTGELFF
>TRBJ1-3|.|.|TRBV7-9
TGTGCCAGCAGCTTAGTGTCGGGGTATGGAAACACCATATATTTT
CASSLVSGYGNTIYF
>TRBJ2-2|TRBD1|.|TRBV2
TGTGCCAGCAGTGTACAGGGGTTGTCGGCCGGGGAGCTGTTTTTT
CASSVQGLSAGELFF
>TRBJ1-1|TRBD1|.|TRBV7-3
TGTGCCAGCAGCTTCCGGACAGGGACTGAAGCTTTCTTT
CASSFRTGTEAFF
>TRBJ2-1|TRBD2|.|TRBV9
TGTGCCAGCAGCCCGGGACTAGCGGAACACAATGAGCAGTTCTTC
CASSPGLAEHNEQFF
>TRBJ2-2|.|few|TRBV11-3
TGTGCCAGCAGCCTAGACAGTTGGACCGGGGAGCTGTTTTTT
CASSLDSWTGELFF
>TRBJ2-3|.|.|TRBV10-3
TGTGCCATCAGCGAGGGGGGGGGTACGCAGTATTTT
CAISEGGGTQYF
>TRBJ2-7|TRBD2|.|TRBV5-1
TGCGCCAGCAGCTTGGCCTGGGGGGGAGTGATGTACGAGCAGTACTTC
CASSLAWGGVMYEQYF
>TRBJ1-6|.|.|TRBV9
TGTGCCAGCAGCGTAGAAGCGAATAATTCACCCCTCCACTTT
CASSVEANNSPLHF
>TRBJ2-7|.|.|TRBV4-3
TGCGCCAGCAGCCACCTGGTGACTAGTTCCTACGAGCAGTACTTC
CASSHLVTSSYEQYF
>TRBJ2-7|.|.|TRBV3-1/TRBV3-2
TGTGCCAGCAGCCAAACCCGGGGGAGGGGGACGTTCTACGAGCAGTACTTC
CASSQTRGRGTFYEQYF
>TRBJ2-1|.|.|TRBV7-2
TGTGCCAGCAGCCCTGGGTTGGTTGAGCGGAATGAGCAGTTCTTC
CASSPGLVERNEQFF
>TRBJ1-3|.|.|TRBV27
TGTGCCAGCAGTTCCGTGGGCCCCCCCTCCATATATTTT
CASSSVGPPSIYF
>TRBJ1-5|.|.|TRBV28
TGTGCCAGCAGTTTATATTCAGGCAATCAGCCCCAGCATTTT
CASSLYSGNQPQHF
>TRBJ1-1|.|.|TRBV7-2
TGTGCCAGCAGCTTAGCGTTACAGGACACTGAAGCTTTCTTT
CASSLALQDTEAFF
>TRBJ2-1|.|.|TRBV27
TGTGCCAGCAGCCCGGGAGTAAACAATGAGCAGTTCTTC
CASSPGVNNEQFF
>TRBJ2-7|.|once|TRBV15
TGTGCCACCAGCAGAGAGACTAGAGTTTCCTACGAGCAGTACTTC
CATSRETRVSYEQYF
>TRBJ1-1|TRBD1|.|TRBV29-1
TGCAGCGTTGAAGATGACAGGGTAGGGACTGAAGCTTTCTTT
CSVEDDRVGTEAFF
>TRBJ1-6|.|once|TRBV2
TGTGCCAGCTTTGCCCGAGAGGGCTCCTATAATTCACCCCTCCACTTT
CASFAREGSYNSPLHF
>TRBJ2-5|.|.|TRBV5-1
TGCGCCAGCAGCTTACAGGTTAATGAAGAGACCCAGTACTTC
CASSLQVNEETQYF
>TRBJ2-1|TRBD2|once|TRBV19
TGTGCCAGTAGTATCATCCAACTAGCGGGAGGAGGGTCCTACAATGAGCAGTTCTTC
CASSIIQLAGGGSYNEQFF
>TRBJ2-1|.|.|TRBV19
TGTGCCAGTAGTATGAAATTCAGCGGCCTGGAGAAAACCAATGAGCAGTTCTTC
CASSMKFSGLEKTNEQFF
>TRBJ1-2|.|.|TRBV7-2
TGTGCCAGCAGCTTAGCCGCAGGCGCCGGCGCTAACTATGGCTACACCTTC
CASSLAAGAGANYGYTF
>TRBJ1-2|.|once|TRBV15
TGTGCCACCAGCAGAGATCGCGCGGGCGGGTCCTATGGCTACACCTTC
CATSRDRAGGSYGYTF
>TRBJ2-1|TRBD2|.|TRBV6-2/TRBV6-3
TGTGCCAGCAGCTATCCGGGACTACACAATGAGCAGTTCTTC
CASSYPGLHNEQFF
>TRBJ2-1|TRBD2|.|TRBV28
TGTGCCAGCAGCCGTAGCGGGAGCCGTTACAATGAGCAGTTCTTC
CASSRSGSRYNEQFF
>TRBJ2-3|.|.|TRBV6-5
TGTGCCGGAGCCCCGTCAGTCCCCGTGTATACGCAGTATTTT
CAGAPSVPVYTQYF
>TRBJ1-5|.|.|TRBV28
TGTGCCAGCAGTTTATCGGGGGTGGATCAGCCCCAGCATTTT
CASSLSGVDQPQHF
>TRBJ2-7|TRBD2|once|TRBV7-6
TGTGCCAGCAGCTTAGGACTAGCGTTCCACGAGCAGTACTTC
CASSLGLAFHEQYF